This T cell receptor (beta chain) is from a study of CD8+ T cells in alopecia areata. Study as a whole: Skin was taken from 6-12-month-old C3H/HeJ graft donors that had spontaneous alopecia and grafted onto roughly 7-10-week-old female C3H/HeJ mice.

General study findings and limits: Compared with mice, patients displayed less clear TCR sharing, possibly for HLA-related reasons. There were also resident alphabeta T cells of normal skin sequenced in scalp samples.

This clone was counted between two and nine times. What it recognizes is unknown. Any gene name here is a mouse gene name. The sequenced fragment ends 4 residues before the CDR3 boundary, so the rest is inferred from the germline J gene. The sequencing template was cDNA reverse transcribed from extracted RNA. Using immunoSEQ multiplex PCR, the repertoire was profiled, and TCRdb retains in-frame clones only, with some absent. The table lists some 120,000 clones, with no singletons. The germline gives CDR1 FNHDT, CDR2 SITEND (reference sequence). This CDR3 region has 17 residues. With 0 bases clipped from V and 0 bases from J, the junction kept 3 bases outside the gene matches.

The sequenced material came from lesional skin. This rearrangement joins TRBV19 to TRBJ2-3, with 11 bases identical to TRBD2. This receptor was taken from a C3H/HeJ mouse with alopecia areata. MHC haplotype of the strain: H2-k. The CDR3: CASSIGDWGPSAETLYF. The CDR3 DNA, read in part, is TGTGCCAGCAGTATAGGGGACTGGGGGCCTAGTGCAGAA.